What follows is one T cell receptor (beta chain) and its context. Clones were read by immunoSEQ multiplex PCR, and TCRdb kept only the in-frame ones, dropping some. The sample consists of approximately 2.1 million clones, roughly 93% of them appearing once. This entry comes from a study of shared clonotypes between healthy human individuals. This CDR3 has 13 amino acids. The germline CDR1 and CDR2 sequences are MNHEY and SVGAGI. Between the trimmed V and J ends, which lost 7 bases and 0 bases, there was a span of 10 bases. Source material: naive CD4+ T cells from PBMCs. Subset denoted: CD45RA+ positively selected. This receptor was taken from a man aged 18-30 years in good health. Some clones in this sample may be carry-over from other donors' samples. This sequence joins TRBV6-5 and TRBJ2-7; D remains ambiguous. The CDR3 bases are TGTGCCAGCAAAAATCCAAGCTCCTACGAGCAGTACTTC. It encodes CASKNPSSYEQYF.